Sequencing of this TCR beta chain was carried out in a study of blood T cell repertoires in COVID-19. As for the study in general: Sites across the United States, Italy and Spain contributed samples from acute and convalescent COVID-19. Nucleic acid was either cDNA or gDNA, and it came from T cells, B-cell-depleted T cells, or PBMCs.

In the authors' workflow: Estimated nucleated cell counts came from reference gene primer amplification. The method was immunoSEQ multiplex PCR; TCRdb's version includes in-frame clones alone and lacks a portion of them. The DNA was the basis for D and trimming; V, J and clone size are from that table. Of roughly 43,000 clones in the sample, under 85% were seen once. This CDR3 comprises 14 residues. Germline-derived CDR1 and CDR2 are SGHRS and YFSETQ. The V gene lost 4 bases and the J gene lost 2 bases, with 12 bases spanning the gap. V and J are TRBV5-1 and TRBJ2-5; possibly TRBD2 for D (5 bases). Sequencing input: peripheral blood. The TCR was taken from a woman at least 80 years old with acute or convalescent COVID-19. DNA for the CDR3: TGCGCCAGCAGCCCGGGTCGAGGGCAAGAGACCCAGTACTTC. The encoded protein is CASSPGRGQETQYF.